Listed below are T cell receptor beta chains from one sample, sequenced in a study of T cell responses to AZD1222 COVID-19 vaccine. Some clones are missing from TCRdb's copy, which holds only in-frame ones; the method was immunoSEQ multiplex PCR. The repertoire consists of approximately 130,000 clones, with 88% occurring once and the leading ten covering 4.5% to 6.5%. Sample: peripheral blood, taken 28 days after the second AZD1222 dose. The receptor source for this set is an adult who received the AZD1222 COVID-19 vaccine. The CDR3 runs from the conserved cysteine through the conserved F or W. D genes are given only for firm matches. The listing skips clone size in some rows; elsewhere it reads once, few, many or a size class.

j_call: TRBJ1-1; v_call: TRBV9; clone_size: .; cdr3_length: 15; d_call: .; cdr3_nt: TGTGCCAGCAGCGTAGGTTGGGGGACCAACACTGAAGCTTTCTTT; cdr3_aa: CASSVGWGTNTEAFF
j_call: TRBJ1-1; v_call: TRBV5-4; clone_size: .; cdr3_length: 15; d_call: TRBD1; cdr3_nt: TGTGCCAGCAGCTCGTCGACAGGGATGAACACTGAAGCTTTCTTT; cdr3_aa: CASSSSTGMNTEAFF
j_call: TRBJ2-7; v_call: TRBV7-8; clone_size: .; cdr3_length: 16; d_call: TRBD2; cdr3_nt: TGTGCCAGCAGCTTAGCCTCTAGCGGGAGGCCGGGAGAGCAGTACTTC; cdr3_aa: CASSLASSGRPGEQYF
j_call: TRBJ1-4; v_call: TRBV6-5; clone_size: .; cdr3_length: 14; d_call: .; cdr3_nt: TGTGCCAGCAGTTACAGGGGCTGGAATGAAAAACTGTTTTTT; cdr3_aa: CASSYRGWNEKLFF
j_call: TRBJ1-2; v_call: TRBV7-3; clone_size: .; cdr3_length: 16; d_call: .; cdr3_nt: TGTGCCAGCAGTACCTCGCAGGGTTCTGGTTCGGATGGCTACACCTTC; cdr3_aa: CASSTSQGSGSDGYTF
j_call: TRBJ1-3; v_call: TRBV7-9; clone_size: .; cdr3_length: 17; d_call: TRBD1; cdr3_nt: TGTGCCAGCAGCCCACTCCGGGACAGGGATGGTGGAAACACCATATATTTT; cdr3_aa: CASSPLRDRDGGNTIYF
j_call: TRBJ1-5; v_call: TRBV19; clone_size: .; cdr3_length: 16; d_call: TRBD1; cdr3_nt: TGTGCCACCAAGGGGCTAGGGGGCAGCGGCAATCAGCCCCAGCATTTT; cdr3_aa: CATKGLGGSGNQPQHF
j_call: TRBJ1-5; v_call: TRBV12-3/TRBV12-4; clone_size: .; cdr3_length: 12; d_call: .; cdr3_nt: TGTGCCAGCAGCATGAGGAATCAGCCCCAGCATTTT; cdr3_aa: CASSMRNQPQHF
j_call: TRBJ1-4; v_call: TRBV28; clone_size: .; cdr3_length: 18; d_call: TRBD1; cdr3_nt: TGTGCCAGCAGTTTTTTTTTAGGTGGGACAGGGTCAGGGGAAAAACTGTTTTTT; cdr3_aa: CASSFFLGGTGSGEKLFF
j_call: TRBJ2-3; v_call: TRBV3-1/TRBV3-2; clone_size: .; cdr3_length: 16; d_call: TRBD2; cdr3_nt: TGTGCCAGCAGCCAAGTGATAGCGGGGGGCACAGATACGCAGTATTTT; cdr3_aa: CASSQVIAGGTDTQYF
j_call: TRBJ2-1; v_call: TRBV6-5; clone_size: .; cdr3_length: 12; d_call: .; cdr3_nt: TGTGCCAGCAGTTACTCGCACAATGAGCAGTTCTTC; cdr3_aa: CASSYSHNEQFF
j_call: TRBJ2-7; v_call: TRBV7-2; clone_size: .; cdr3_length: 11; d_call: .; cdr3_nt: TGTGCCAGCAGCCGCTCCTACGAGCAGTACTTC; cdr3_aa: CASSRSYEQYF
j_call: TRBJ2-1; v_call: TRBV3-1/TRBV3-2; clone_size: .; cdr3_length: 15; d_call: .; cdr3_nt: TGTGCCAGCAGCCAAGATGCGAACTCCTACAATGAGCAGTTCTTC; cdr3_aa: CASSQDANSYNEQFF
j_call: TRBJ1-5; v_call: TRBV6-5; clone_size: once; cdr3_length: 14; d_call: .; cdr3_nt: TGTGCCAGCACCCCCATACAGTCCAATCAGCCCCAGCATTTT; cdr3_aa: CASTPIQSNQPQHF
j_call: TRBJ1-1; v_call: TRBV18; clone_size: .; cdr3_length: 14; d_call: .; cdr3_nt: TGTGCCAGCTCACCAACGGACGGAGACACTGAAGCTTTCTTT; cdr3_aa: CASSPTDGDTEAFF
j_call: TRBJ1-1; v_call: TRBV2; clone_size: .; cdr3_length: 14; d_call: TRBD1; cdr3_nt: TGTGCCAGCATTGAATTACAGGGGGCGCGGGAAGCTTTCTTT; cdr3_aa: CASIELQGAREAFF
j_call: TRBJ2-1; v_call: TRBV5-1; clone_size: .; cdr3_length: 15; d_call: .; cdr3_nt: TGCGCCAGCAGCAGTGGGGGATTTAACTACAATGAGCAGTTCTTC; cdr3_aa: CASSSGGFNYNEQFF
j_call: TRBJ2-5; v_call: TRBV18; clone_size: .; cdr3_length: 15; d_call: .; cdr3_nt: TGTGCCAGCTCACCAGTCGAGGGCTACCAAGAGACCCAGTACTTC; cdr3_aa: CASSPVEGYQETQYF
j_call: TRBJ1-1; v_call: TRBV12-3/TRBV12-4; clone_size: .; cdr3_length: 13; d_call: TRBD1; cdr3_nt: TGTGCCAGCAGTTTACTAGGGGGCGTTGAAGCTTTCTTT; cdr3_aa: CASSLLGGVEAFF
j_call: TRBJ2-1; v_call: TRBV7-8; clone_size: .; cdr3_length: 13; d_call: TRBD1; cdr3_nt: TGTGCCAGCAGCAGAGACAGGGGGGGTGAGCAGTTCTTC; cdr3_aa: CASSRDRGGEQFF
j_call: TRBJ2-7; v_call: TRBV28; clone_size: .; cdr3_length: 12; d_call: .; cdr3_nt: TGTGCCAGCAGACAGGGTCGTTACGAGCAGTACTTC; cdr3_aa: CASRQGRYEQYF
j_call: TRBJ1-5; v_call: TRBV5-1; clone_size: .; cdr3_length: 13; d_call: .; cdr3_nt: TGCGCCAGCAGCCTACAGGGTAATCAGCCCCAGCATTTT; cdr3_aa: CASSLQGNQPQHF
j_call: TRBJ1-1; v_call: TRBV19; clone_size: .; cdr3_length: 14; d_call: .; cdr3_nt: TGTGCCAGTAGTATCATCCCGGGATGGACTGAAGCTTTCTTT; cdr3_aa: CASSIIPGWTEAFF
j_call: TRBJ1-1; v_call: TRBV2; clone_size: .; cdr3_length: 15; d_call: .; cdr3_nt: TGTGCCAGCAGTCTTTCTCAGGGGAGGAACACTGAAGCTTTCTTT; cdr3_aa: CASSLSQGRNTEAFF
j_call: TRBJ1-4; v_call: TRBV29-1; clone_size: .; cdr3_length: 15; d_call: TRBD1; cdr3_nt: TGCAGCGTAGCCGGGACAGGGTGGGGGAATGAAAAACTGTTTTTT; cdr3_aa: CSVAGTGWGNEKLFF
j_call: TRBJ2-7; v_call: TRBV7-2; clone_size: .; cdr3_length: 15; d_call: TRBD1; cdr3_nt: TGTGCCAGCAGCTCCGCGCGACAGGGAAACTACGAGCAGTACTTC; cdr3_aa: CASSSARQGNYEQYF